This T cell receptor (beta chain) was retrieved from a study of cytomegalovirus exposure and HLA in healthy donors. Study as a whole: Samples from HLA-typed donors yielded about 85 million unique TCRs in an early data release. Among 398 genotyped donors, about 83% fell in the Caucasian-associated ancestry cluster. Study findings and constraints: Associated with cytomegalovirus, according to the listing, were 150 to 200 TCR beta chains.

Both 60 Vbeta primers and 13 Jbeta primers went into the PCR. Authors' data handling: Among the unique TCR beta chains that a later analysis counted, about 81 million in all, about 11 million were shared. The protocol was immunoSEQ multiplex PCR, while the TCRdb copy is restricted to in-frame clones and leaves out a portion. Clonal size and the V and J genes are those of that table, whereas D and trimming came from the DNA. This repertoire includes approximately 140,000 clones. As regards this clone: Its antigen is unknown.

This CDR3 has 15 amino acids. Germline assignment: CDR1 LNHNV and CDR2 YYDKDF (reference sequence). Trimming took 3 bases from V and 0 from J; bases not matched to a gene: 4. The sample comprised PBMCs. The chain is built from TRBV15 and TRBJ2-7, with 8 bases aligning to TRBD2. The sequence derives from a woman between 18 and 30 years old in good health and CMV-seronegative. The CDR3 spells CATSSGAGGSYEQYF. CDR3 sequence (DNA): TGTGCCACCAGCAGTGGGGCGGGAGGCTCCTACGAGCAGTACTTC. Together with reference TRBV15 and TRBJ2-7, the CDR3 gives the full variable domain: DAMVIQNPRYQVTQFGKPVTLSCSQTLNHNVMYWYQQKSSQAPKLLFHYYDKDFNNEADTPDNFQSRRPNTSFCFLDIRSPGLGDTAMYLCATSSGAGGSYEQYFGPGTRLTVT.